A selection of T cell receptor beta chains follows, all from one sample in a study of cytomegalovirus exposure and HLA in healthy donors. The assay was immunoSEQ multiplex PCR, and TCRdb's table has in-frame clones only and misses some. Of about 150,000 clones in the sample, 79% are singletons; the top ten hold roughly 6.3%. Sequencing input: PBMCs. The receptor set was obtained from a man aged 50-59 years in good health and CMV-seropositive. Both conserved end residues are part of each CDR3. Fields, in order: CDR3 DNA, CDR3 protein, D gene, clone size, V gene, J gene. D genes are given only for firm matches. Only part of the rows carry a size: once, few, many, or a class if the clone is expanded.

DNA: TGTGCCAGCAGCTTAGCCTACCTAAGGGGGACGGGATCAAGAGAGACCCAGTACTTC
CDR3: CASSLAYLRGTGSRETQYF
D: NA
size: NA
V: TRBV7-8
J: TRBJ2-5

DNA: TGTGCCAGCAGCTTAGCGGGAGACGCAGATACGCAGTATTTT
CDR3: CASSLAGDADTQYF
D: NA
size: NA
V: TRBV7-9
J: TRBJ2-3

DNA: TGCGCCAGCAGCTTCGGCGGGAGCCAGACAGATACGCAGTATTTT
CDR3: CASSFGGSQTDTQYF
D: TRBD2
size: NA
V: TRBV5-1
J: TRBJ2-3

DNA: TGTGCCATCAGTGAGTTCCGGGACTTCAACACCGGGGAGCTGTTTTTT
CDR3: CAISEFRDFNTGELFF
D: NA
size: NA
V: TRBV10-3
J: TRBJ2-2

DNA: TGTGCCTGGAGTTGGGTCGGGGGAACTAGCACAGATACGCAGTATTTT
CDR3: CAWSWVGGTSTDTQYF
D: NA
size: once
V: TRBV30
J: TRBJ2-3

DNA: TGTGCCAGCAGCCCCCGGGACAGTAAATTTGGTGCAACTAATGAAAAACTGTTTTTT
CDR3: CASSPRDSKFGATNEKLFF
D: TRBD1
size: NA
V: TRBV9
J: TRBJ1-4

DNA: TGTGCCAGCAGTGAAGGGGGAGGACTAGCGGGAGGCTACACCTACGAGCAGTACTTC
CDR3: CASSEGGGLAGGYTYEQYF
D: TRBD2
size: NA
V: TRBV6-1
J: TRBJ2-7

DNA: TGTGCCAGTAGTACCCCAGCGGGAGGGTACCAGTATTTT
CDR3: CASSTPAGGYQYF
D: TRBD2
size: NA
V: TRBV19
J: TRBJ2-3

DNA: TGTGCCAGCAGTTTCCTCGGTTACACTAATGAAAAACTGTTTTTT
CDR3: CASSFLGYTNEKLFF
D: NA
size: NA
V: TRBV6-5
J: TRBJ1-4

DNA: TGTGCCAGCAGCTTAGCACTTGGTAGCACAGATACGCAGTATTTT
CDR3: CASSLALGSTDTQYF
D: NA
size: few
V: TRBV7-2
J: TRBJ2-3

DNA: TGCGCCAGCAGCCGCCCGGGACAGGGTCCCTACGAGCAGTACTTC
CDR3: CASSRPGQGPYEQYF
D: TRBD1
size: few
V: TRBV4-1
J: TRBJ2-7

DNA: TGTGCCAGCCACTCCCCCAAACAGCCTAATGAAAAACTGTTTTTT
CDR3: CASHSPKQPNEKLFF
D: NA
size: NA
V: TRBV28
J: TRBJ1-4

DNA: TGTGCCAGCAGCCCGCGGACAGGTCCCTACGAGCAGTACTTC
CDR3: CASSPRTGPYEQYF
D: TRBD1
size: NA
V: TRBV5-6
J: TRBJ2-7

DNA: TGTGCCAGCAGCTTGGTACAGGCTGGCGGCTACACCTTC
CDR3: CASSLVQAGGYTF
D: NA
size: NA
V: TRBV5-6
J: TRBJ1-2

DNA: TGTGCCAGCAGCTTAACCTTGACAGGGGTTACCGGGGAGCTGTTTTTT
CDR3: CASSLTLTGVTGELFF
D: TRBD1
size: NA
V: TRBV7-9
J: TRBJ2-2

DNA: TGTGCCTGTAGTGACAGGGTTGGACAGCCCCAGCATTTT
CDR3: CACSDRVGQPQHF
D: TRBD1
size: NA
V: TRBV30
J: TRBJ1-5

DNA: TGTGCCAGCAGTTACTCGATTGGCTCTTCACCCCTCCACTTT
CDR3: CASSYSIGSSPLHF
D: NA
size: NA
V: TRBV6-5
J: TRBJ1-6

DNA: TGTGCCAGCAGCCCGCTCAGTGGAAGTCGACTCTACGAGCAGTACTTC
CDR3: CASSPLSGSRLYEQYF
D: NA
size: few
V: TRBV11-2
J: TRBJ2-7

DNA: TGTGCCAGCAGTGCGCCGGGACAGGGGGGAAACACCATATATTTT
CDR3: CASSAPGQGGNTIYF
D: TRBD1
size: NA
V: TRBV6-5
J: TRBJ1-3

DNA: TGTGCCAGCTCTCCTAAAACAGGGGTCCCTTACGAGCAGTACTTC
CDR3: CASSPKTGVPYEQYF
D: TRBD1
size: NA
V: TRBV18
J: TRBJ2-7

DNA: TGTGCCAGCAGCGTAGGGGGGCACTTGAACACTGAAGCTTTCTTT
CDR3: CASSVGGHLNTEAFF
D: NA
size: NA
V: TRBV9
J: TRBJ1-1

DNA: TGCAGCGCTCCGGGACAGGACGCAGATACGCAGTATTTT
CDR3: CSAPGQDADTQYF
D: TRBD1
size: few
V: TRBV29-1
J: TRBJ2-3